This T cell receptor beta chain was sequenced for a study of beta chain features in type 1 diabetes. This clone was picked up a small number of times. Its antigen is currently unknown. Study-level points and caveats: TCRB repertoires of naive, central memory and Treg cells appeared more similar among patients than among healthy donors. The study found moderately but significantly shorter TCRB CDR3s in all four CD4+ subsets of Type 1 diabetes patients.

Germline-derived CDR1 and CDR2 are SGHTA and FQGNSA. The CDR3 has 14 residues. Trimming shortened V by 3 bases and J by 4 bases, and 10 bases separated the two germline ends. The authors reverse transcribed all of the isolated RNA, so sequencing captured expressed TCRB transcripts. An average about 3.6 million reads came from naive, central memory and regulatory T cell samples. Assay: immunoSEQ multiplex PCR; the TCRdb copy retains only in-frame clones and omits some. The table lists approximately 130,000 clones, around 15% of them singletons. The origin of this receptor is a man between 18 and 29 years old with type 1 diabetes. V is TRBV7-2 and J is TRBJ2-1, with D possibly being TRBD1 (5 bases). Input material: central memory CD4+ T cells from blood. The CDR3 sequence is CASSFITGYNEQFF. The DNA of the CDR3 is TGTGCCAGCAGCTTTATCACAGGATACAATGAGCAGTTCTTC.